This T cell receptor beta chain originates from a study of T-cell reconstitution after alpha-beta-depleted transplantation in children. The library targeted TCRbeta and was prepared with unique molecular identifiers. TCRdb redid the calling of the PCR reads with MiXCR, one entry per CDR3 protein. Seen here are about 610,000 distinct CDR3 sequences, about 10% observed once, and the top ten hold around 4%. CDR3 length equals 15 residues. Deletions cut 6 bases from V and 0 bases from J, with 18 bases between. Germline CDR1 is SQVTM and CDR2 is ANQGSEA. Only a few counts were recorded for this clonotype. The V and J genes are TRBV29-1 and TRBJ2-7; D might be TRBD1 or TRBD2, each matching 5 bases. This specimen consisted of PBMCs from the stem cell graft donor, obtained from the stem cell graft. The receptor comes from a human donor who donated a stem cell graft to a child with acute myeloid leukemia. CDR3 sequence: CSVRRGGGFSYEQYF. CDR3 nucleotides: TGCAGCGTCCGTAGGGGTGGCGGGTTCTCCTACGAGCAGTACTTC.